The 31 T cell receptor beta chains below all came from one sample that was sequenced in a study of blood T cells in healthy people across ages. Primed by a sample-barcoded 5' primer and a J-beta primer mix, a second PCR proceeded for about 7 to 11 cycles. TCRdb called the 5' RACE reads again in MiXCR, with one record for every CDR3 protein. The table shows 650,000 to 1,000,000 distinct CDR3 sequences, with about 46% occurring only once. The sequencing sample was made of blood. Receptors originate from a man older than 75 in good health.

V gene TRBV4-3 combines with J gene TRBJ2-1; D could derive from TRBD1 or TRBD2 (5 bases each). Germline V gene data show CDR1 as LGHNA and CDR2 as YSLEER. The CDR3 length is 15 residues. The ends were cut back, 5 bases at V and 8 bases at J, with 19 bases in the middle. The CDR3 sequence is CASSGEHGANDEQFF. In nucleotides, the CDR3 is TGCGCCAGCAGCGGAGAACACGGGGCGAACGATGAGCAGTTCTTC.

The gene calls are TRBV20-1 and TRBJ2-1; the D gene is possibly TRBD2 (6 bases). The germline V gene encodes CDR1 DFQATT and CDR2 SNEGSKA (reference sequence). V lost 6 bases and J 8 bases, leaving 11 bases between the germline ends. CDR3 size: 11 residues. This chain's CDR3 is CSAGSVDEQFF. The CDR3 DNA reads TGCAGTGCCGGGAGCGTCGATGAGCAGTTCTTC.

J is TRBJ2-7 and V is TRBV7-2; a possible D gene is TRBD1 (6 bases). The CDR3 runs 14 residues. The germline V gene encodes CDR1 SGHTA and CDR2 FQGNSA. V was pared by 6 bases and J by 0 bases, with 12 bases between. The CDR3 DNA reads TGTGCCAGCAGACGGGACACGAGCTCCTACGAGCAGTACTTC. Translating it yields CASRRDTSSYEQYF. Variable domain in full (rest from reference TRBV7-2 and TRBJ2-7): GAGVSQSPSNKVTEKGKDVELRCDPISGHTALYWYRQSLGQGLEFLIYFQGNSAPDKSGLPSDRFSAERTGGSVSTLTIQRTQQEDSAVYLCASRRDTSSYEQYFGPGTRLTVT.

This clonotype was counted once. Mismatch with germline at one junction end may stem from a read error. This sequence joins TRBV28 and TRBJ2-5, with no clear D. CDR3 length equals 13 residues. The germline V gene has CDR1 MDHEN and CDR2 SYDVKM. DNA for the CDR3: TGTGCCAGCAGCCCCCTAGGGCAAGGGACCCAGTACTTC. Amino acids: CASSPLGQGTQYF.

V and J are TRBV28 and TRBJ2-7; 7 nucleotides line up with TRBD1. The germline V gene has CDR1 MDHEN and CDR2 SYDVKM. This CDR3 region has 12 residues. J gave up 6 bases and V 7 bases, and 6 bases lay outside the gene matches. The CDR3 here is CASNNRGSEQYF. For the CDR3, the DNA is TGTGCCAGCAACAACAGGGGAAGCGAGCAGTACTTC.

The chain uses TRBV29-1 and TRBJ2-4; 10 nucleotides match TRBD1. The J call is uncertain, as TRBJ2-7 better fits the DNA end. CDR1 is SQVTM and CDR2 is ANQGSEA in the germline V gene. This CDR3 spans 14 amino acids. The CDR3 DNA reads TGCAGCGTTGAAACCGGGACAGGGGCCTACGAGCAGTACTTC. It specifies CSVETGTGAYEQYF.

The J gene is TRBJ2-3, the V gene TRBV2, with D perhaps being TRBD1 or TRBD2 (5 bases each). The CDR3 is 16 residues long. Germline V gene lookup returns CDR1 SNHLY and CDR2 FYNNEI. V lost 4 bases to trimming and J lost 3 bases, with 17 bases between them. DNA for the CDR3: TGTGCCAGCAGTGGAGCGTTGGGTGGGGGAACAGATACGCAGTATTTT. Protein product: CASSGALGGGTDTQYF.

The V gene is TRBV29-1, the J gene TRBJ2-1, with D possibly called TRBD1 or TRBD2 (6 bases each). CDR3 length: 13 residues. Germline CDR1 is SQVTM and CDR2 is ANQGSEA. V lost 7 bases, J lost 6 bases, and 16 bases lay in between. The CDR3 sequence is CSAGAWALNEQFF. CDR3 bases: TGCAGCGCGGGGGCGTGGGCCCTCAATGAGCAGTTCTTC.

This clonotype has a count of ten or more. The rearrangement uses TRBV18 and TRBJ2-5; the match to TRBD2 covers 13 bases. Germline CDR1 is KGHSH and CDR2 is LQKENI. CDR3 length equals 18 residues. V shed 5 bases, J shed 5 bases, and the junction held 14 bases outside the gene matches. CDR3: CASSNQGTSGTSSETQYF. CDR3 coding DNA: TGTGCCAGCTCAAACCAGGGGACTAGCGGGACAAGCAGTGAGACCCAGTACTTC.

The chain recombines TRBV12-3 or TRBV12-4 with TRBJ2-7; 14 bases are shared with TRBD2. The V gene end was trimmed by 2 bases and the J gene end by 1 base; junction bases not matched to a gene: 7. The CDR3 totals 18 residues. This chain's CDR3 is CASSLRTSGRLGSYEQYF. The CDR3 DNA reads as TGTGCCAGCAGTTTAAGGACTAGCGGGAGGTTAGGTTCCTACGAGCAGTACTTC.

A few counts support this clonotype. This chain uses TRBV20-1 with TRBJ2-7; 12 nucleotides line up with TRBD2. V lost 3 bases to trimming and J lost 7 bases; unmatched junction nucleotides: 10. This CDR3 comprises 15 residues. In germline, CDR1 is DFQATT, CDR2 SNEGSKA (reference sequence). DNA of the CDR3: TGCAGTGCTAGGGATTGGGCTAGCGGGAGGGATGAGCAGTACTTC. The encoded protein is CSARDWASGRDEQYF.

This sequence joins TRBV2 and TRBJ2-3; 10 nucleotides align to TRBD1. The junction had 5 bases not matched to a gene; V was cut back by 7 bases and J by 4 bases. CDR3 length equals 14 residues. CDR1 and CDR2 (germline): SNHLY, FYNNEI. Here the CDR3 reads CASIRDRGSDTQYF. CDR3 DNA sequence: TGTGCCAGCATTAGGGACAGGGGATCAGATACGCAGTATTTT.

This clonotype has only a few counts. This chain joins TRBV5-5 and TRBJ1-2; 7 nucleotides line up with TRBD1. The J segment lost 4 bases and the V segment lost 0 bases, leaving 6 bases of the junction unmatched. CDR3 length equals 15 residues. The germline V gene encodes CDR1 SGHKS and CDR2 YYEKEE (reference sequence). CDR3 amino acids: CASSLEIQGSYGYTF. In DNA, the CDR3 is TGTGCCAGCAGCTTGGAAATACAGGGGTCCTATGGCTACACCTTC.

The chain couples TRBV20-1 to TRBJ2-5; 16 bases map to TRBD2. The better agreement between TRBJ2-1 and the DNA end casts doubt on the J call. The length of the CDR3 is 16 residues. Germline V CDR1 and CDR2: DFQATT, SNEGSKA (reference sequence). The CDR3 nucleotides read TGCAGTGCTAGAGTGGGACTAGCGGGAGGGCAAGAGACCCAGTTCTTC. Protein sequence: CSARVGLAGGQETQFF.

The chain links TRBV29-1 to TRBJ2-7; tentatively, D is TRBD1 (6 bases). CDR3 length: 13 amino acids. V was pared by 4 bases and J by 7 bases, with 17 bases between. Germline CDR1 SQVTM, CDR2 ANQGSEA. The CDR3 bases are TGCAGCGTTGCTCGGGACATGGGTTGGGAGCAGTACTTC. Translated, it gives CSVARDMGWEQYF.

This clonotype was seen a handful of times. The genes are TRBV4-3 and TRBJ2-3; no definite D call. CDR1 LGHNA and CDR2 YSLEER come from the germline V gene. V lost 0 bases and J lost 0, with 10 bases in between. The CDR3 has 16 residues. The CDR3 nucleotides read TGCGCCAGCAGCCAAGATCAGCGCCCTAGCACAGATACGCAGTATTTT. The encoded protein is CASSQDQRPSTDTQYF.

The chain recombines TRBV3-1 with TRBJ2-5, with 7 bases aligning to TRBD2. The germline gives CDR1 LGHDT, CDR2 YNNKEL (reference sequence). The CDR3 is 15 amino acids. V shed 1 base and J 2 bases; nucleotides not matched to a gene: 4. CDR3 nucleotides: TGTGCCAGCAGCCAAGGGGTAGCGGGTCAAGAGACCCAGTACTTC. Translation gives CASSQGVAGQETQYF.

This clonotype was recorded once. CDR3 residues: CASSWDRGIDTQYF. In nucleotides, the CDR3 is TGTGCCAGCAGCTGGGACAGGGGGATAGATACGCAGTATTTT. The chain uses TRBV2 and TRBJ2-3; TRBD1 matches at 11 bases. The length of the CDR3 is 14 residues. Germline loops: CDR1 SNHLY, CDR2 FYNNEI. Losses at the gene ends were 6 bases for V and 5 bases for J; bases not matched to a gene: 4.

The chain's CDR3 is CASSFIGTSGDTQYF. The CDR3, as DNA: TGTGCCAGCAGCTTTATCGGGACTAGCGGGGATACGCAGTATTTT. The chain is built from TRBV7-2 and TRBJ2-3; 12 bases line up with TRBD2. Germline CDR1 SGHTA, CDR2 FQGNSA. The ends lost 3 bases at V and 6 bases at J; junction bases unmatched: 4. This CDR3 has 15 residues.

This clonotype was detected many times. An end of the junction does not agree with germline; a read error may underlie this. CDR3 loop: CASSLGGPQETQYF. The DNA of the CDR3 is TGTGCCAGCAGCTTAGGAGGCCCCCAAGAGACCCAGTACTTC. The gene calls are TRBV5-1 and TRBJ2-5; tentative D call: TRBD2 (5 bases). This CDR3 spans 14 amino acids. Germline assignment: CDR1 SGHRS and CDR2 YFSETQ.

The rearrangement joins TRBV7-8 to TRBJ2-7, with 9 bases fitting TRBD1. V dropped 5 bases and J dropped 6; count of bases not matched to a gene: 8. The CDR3 length is 14 residues. Germline values: CDR1 SGHVS, CDR2 FQNEAQ. This CDR3 is CASSLPTGGLEQYF. In DNA, the CDR3 is TGTGCCAGCAGCCTGCCGACAGGGGGGCTCGAGCAGTACTTC.

This clonotype has ten or more counts. It may be a read error: a sequence one base away is much more abundant. V gene TRBV24-1 combines with J gene TRBJ2-5; 7 bases agree with TRBD1. Germline CDR1 and CDR2: KGHDR and SFDVKD. V lost 4 bases, J lost 11 bases, and 18 bases stayed unmatched. This CDR3 comprises 16 residues. CDR3 in amino acids: CATSDPHDRDADEQYF. Written as DNA, the CDR3 is TGTGCCACCAGTGACCCCCATGACAGGGATGCCGATGAGCAGTACTTC.

On this clonotype itself: A much larger clonotype is one base distant, so this may be a read error. The J gene is TRBJ2-3, the V gene TRBV27; 14 bases map to TRBD2. Germline CDR1 and CDR2: MNHEY and SMNVEV (reference sequence). V shed 4 bases and J 4 bases; nucleotides not matched to a gene: 10. The CDR3 spans 18 residues. DNA for the CDR3: TGTGCCAGCAGTTGCCTAGGGACTAGCGGGAGAGGCCCAGATACGCAGTATTTT. Amino acid sequence: CASSCLGTSGRGPDTQYF.

The chain is built from TRBV7-8 and TRBJ2-4; 7 bases fit TRBD2. The CDR3 has 15 residues. Trimming at V came to 2 bases and at J to 7 bases, leaving 8 bases not matched to a gene. Germline CDR1 reads SGHVS; CDR2 reads FQNEAQ. The CDR3 nucleotides read TGTGCCAGCAGCTTATGGGGGGGGTCGGAGAACATTCAGTACTTC. Amino acid sequence: CASSLWGGSENIQYF.

This clonotype was found many times. The V and J genes are TRBV10-3 and TRBJ2-1; D is undetermined. CDR3 length: 15 residues. Germline values: CDR1 ENHRY, CDR2 SYGVKD. Trimming shortened V by 6 bases and J by 0 bases, and 12 bases separated the two germline ends. The CDR3 coding sequence is TGTGCCATCAGACAAGCTAGGAGCTCCTACAATGAGCAGTTCTTC. Protein sequence: CAIRQARSSYNEQFF.

This clonotype occurred a few times. The rearrangement joins TRBV29-1 to TRBJ2-3; D remains unclear. Germline V CDR1 and CDR2: SQVTM, ANQGSEA. There are 12 residues in the CDR3. Between the trimmed V and J ends, which lost 3 bases and 4 bases, there was a span of 8 bases. The CDR3 coding sequence is TGCAGCGTTGAGGAGATCCCAGATACGCAGTATTTT. Amino acid sequence: CSVEEIPDTQYF.

This clonotype occurred a few times. The chain employs TRBV3-1 and TRBJ2-1; D uncertain. CDR1 is LGHDT and CDR2 is YNNKEL in the germline V gene (reference sequence). Trimming shortened V by 4 bases and J by 2 bases, and 12 bases separated the two germline ends. CDR3 length: 15 residues. In DNA form, the CDR3 reads TGTGCCAGCAGCCTAAATAGTTTAGCCTACAATGAGCAGTTCTTC. Translation gives CASSLNSLAYNEQFF.

The gene calls are TRBV5-1 and TRBJ2-5; 8 nucleotides match TRBD2. V lost 0 bases, J lost 5 bases, and 12 bases stayed unmatched. CDR3 length equals 17 residues. Germline V gene lookup returns CDR1 SGHRS and CDR2 YFSETQ. CDR3 sequence: CASSLDIQAGVHETQYF. DNA for the CDR3: TGCGCCAGCAGCTTGGACATTCAAGCGGGAGTCCACGAGACCCAGTACTTC.

This clonotype was counted between two and nine times. The chain employs TRBV4-3 and TRBJ2-1, with 7 bases that match TRBD1. This CDR3 region has 14 residues. V trimming: 8 bases; J trimming: 3 bases; junction bases outside the gene matches: 7. Germline V lookup: CDR1 LGHNA, CDR2 YSLEER. CDR3 DNA sequence: TGCGCCAGCGCCCAGGGACAGAACTACAATGAGCAGTTCTTC. Translating gives CASAQGQNYNEQFF.

Remarks on this clonotype: A much larger clone is a single base away; this may be a read error. CDR3 residues: CACSRRDRGSTDTQYF. In DNA form, the CDR3 reads TGTGCCTGCAGCCGTCGGGACAGGGGGAGCACAGATACGCAGTATTTT. J is TRBJ2-3 and V is TRBV25-1; 11 bases fit TRBD1. The CDR3 contains 16 residues. Germline V lookup: CDR1 MGHDK, CDR2 SYGVNS.

This clonotype was seen repeatedly, ten times or more. The chain couples TRBV12-3 or TRBV12-4 to TRBJ2-3; D possibly corresponds to TRBD1 (6 bases). V lost 3 bases to trimming and J lost 5 bases, with 15 bases between them. This CDR3 has 15 residues. CDR3: CASSLGDNLVDTQYF. The CDR3, as DNA: TGTGCCAGCAGTTTGGGGGACAACTTGGTAGATACGCAGTATTTT.